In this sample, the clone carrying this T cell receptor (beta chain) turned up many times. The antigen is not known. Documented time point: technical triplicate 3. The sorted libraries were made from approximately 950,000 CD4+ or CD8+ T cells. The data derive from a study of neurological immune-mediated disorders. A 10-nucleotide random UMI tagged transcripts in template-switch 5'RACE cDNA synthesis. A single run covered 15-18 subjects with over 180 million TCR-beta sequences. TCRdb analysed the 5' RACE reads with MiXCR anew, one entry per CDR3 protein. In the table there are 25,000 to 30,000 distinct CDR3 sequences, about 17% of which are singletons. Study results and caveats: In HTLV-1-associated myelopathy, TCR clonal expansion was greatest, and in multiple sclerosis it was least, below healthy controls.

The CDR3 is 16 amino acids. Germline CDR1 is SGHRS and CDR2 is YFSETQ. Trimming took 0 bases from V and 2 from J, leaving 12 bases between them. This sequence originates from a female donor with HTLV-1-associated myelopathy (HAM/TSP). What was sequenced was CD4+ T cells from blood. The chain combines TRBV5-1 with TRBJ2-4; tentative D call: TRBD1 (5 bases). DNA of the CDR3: TGCGCCAGCAGCTTGGATACAGGATCTACCAAAAACATTCAGTACTTC. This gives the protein CASSLDTGSTKNIQYF.